The sequence of this T cell receptor (beta chain) was determined in a study of cytomegalovirus exposure and HLA in healthy donors. Regarding this clone: Its antigen is undetermined.

The junction had 13 bases not matched to a gene; V was cut back by 4 bases and J by 6 bases. This CDR3 has 16 residues. Germline lookup yields CDR1 SGHRS and CDR2 YFSETQ. In the PCR, 60 Vbeta and 13 Jbeta primers were used. The repertoire was sequenced with immunoSEQ multiplex PCR; TCRdb's copy has only in-frame clones and lacks some. The sample contains 150,000 to 200,000 clones, around 79% of which appear only once. Overall study findings and caveats: Most subjects' HLA-A and HLA-B alleles were reportedly predicted from TCR beta sequences. The study carried out a later analysis of TCR beta sequences. It associated around 17,000 of them with specific HLA alleles at a false discovery rate of 0.05.

This chain links TRBV5-1 with TRBJ2-1, with 7 bases identical to TRBD2. The sequence derives from a man aged 35 to 55 in good health and CMV-seropositive. Sequencing input: PBMCs. This CDR3 reads CASSALGVAGINEQFF. The CDR3 region has the DNA TGCGCCAGCAGCGCCTTGGGGGTAGCGGGCATCAATGAGCAGTTCTTC.